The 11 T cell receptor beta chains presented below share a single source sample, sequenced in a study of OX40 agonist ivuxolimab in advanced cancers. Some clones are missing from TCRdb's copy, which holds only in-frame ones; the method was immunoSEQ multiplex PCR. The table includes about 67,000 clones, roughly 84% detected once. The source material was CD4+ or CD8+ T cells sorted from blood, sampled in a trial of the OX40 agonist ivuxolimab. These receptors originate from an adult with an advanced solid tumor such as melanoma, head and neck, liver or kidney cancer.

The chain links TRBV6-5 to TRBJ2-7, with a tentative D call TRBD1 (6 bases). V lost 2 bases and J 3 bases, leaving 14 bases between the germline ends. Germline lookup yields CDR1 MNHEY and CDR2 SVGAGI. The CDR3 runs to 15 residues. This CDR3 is CASSYPQGTSYEQYF. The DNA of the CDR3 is TGTGCCAGCAGTTACCCACAGGGAACAAGCTACGAGCAGTACTTC.

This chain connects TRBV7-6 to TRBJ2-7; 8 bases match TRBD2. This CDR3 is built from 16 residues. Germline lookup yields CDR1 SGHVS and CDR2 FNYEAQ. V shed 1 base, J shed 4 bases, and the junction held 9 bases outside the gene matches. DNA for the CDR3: TGTGCCAGCAGCTTAGGGCCCCGGGAGGGCCCGTACGAGCAGTACTTC. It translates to CASSLGPREGPYEQYF.

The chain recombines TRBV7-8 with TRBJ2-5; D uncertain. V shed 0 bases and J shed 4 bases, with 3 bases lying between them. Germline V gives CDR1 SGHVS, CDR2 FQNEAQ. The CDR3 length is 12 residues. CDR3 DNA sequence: TGTGCCAGCAGCTTAGCCCGAGAGACCCAGTACTTC. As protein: CASSLARETQYF.

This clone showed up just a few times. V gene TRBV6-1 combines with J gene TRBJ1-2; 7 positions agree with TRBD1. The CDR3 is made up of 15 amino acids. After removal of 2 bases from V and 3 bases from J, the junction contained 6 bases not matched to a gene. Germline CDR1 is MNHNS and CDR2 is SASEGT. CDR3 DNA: TGTGCCAGCAGTGAACGTCGGACAGGCGACTATGGCTACACCTTC. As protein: CASSERRTGDYGYTF.

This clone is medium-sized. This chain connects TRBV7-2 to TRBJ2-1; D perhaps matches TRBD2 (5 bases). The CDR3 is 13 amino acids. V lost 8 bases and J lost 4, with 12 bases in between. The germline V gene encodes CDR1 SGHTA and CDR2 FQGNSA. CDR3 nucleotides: TGTGCCAGCGGCCCCCGGGGTTACAATGAGCAGTTCTTC. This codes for CASGPRGYNEQFF.

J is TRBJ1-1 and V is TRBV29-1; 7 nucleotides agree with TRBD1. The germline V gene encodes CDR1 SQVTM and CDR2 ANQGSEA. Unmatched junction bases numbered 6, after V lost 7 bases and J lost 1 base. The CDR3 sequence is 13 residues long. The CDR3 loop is CSARDRSNTEAFF. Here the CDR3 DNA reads TGCAGCGCCCGGGACAGATCGAACACTGAAGCTTTCTTT.

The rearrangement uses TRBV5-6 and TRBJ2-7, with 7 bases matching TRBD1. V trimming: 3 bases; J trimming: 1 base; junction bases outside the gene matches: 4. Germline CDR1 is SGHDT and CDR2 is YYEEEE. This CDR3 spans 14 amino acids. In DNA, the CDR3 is TGTGCCAGCAGCTCTCAGGGGGAATCCTACGAGCAGTACTTC. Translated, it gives CASSSQGESYEQYF.

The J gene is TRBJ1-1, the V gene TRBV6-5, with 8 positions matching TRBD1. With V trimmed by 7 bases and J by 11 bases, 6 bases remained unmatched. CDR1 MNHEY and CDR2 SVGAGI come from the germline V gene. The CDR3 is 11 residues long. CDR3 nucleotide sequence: TGTGCCAGCAATCAGGGGGCGGGGGCTTTCTTT. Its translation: CASNQGAGAFF.

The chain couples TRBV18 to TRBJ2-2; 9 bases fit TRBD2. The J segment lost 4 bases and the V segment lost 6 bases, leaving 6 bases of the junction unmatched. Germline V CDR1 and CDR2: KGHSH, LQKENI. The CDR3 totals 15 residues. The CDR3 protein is CASSRLAARTGELFF. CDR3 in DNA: TGTGCCAGCTCTAGACTAGCGGCCCGCACCGGGGAGCTGTTTTTT.

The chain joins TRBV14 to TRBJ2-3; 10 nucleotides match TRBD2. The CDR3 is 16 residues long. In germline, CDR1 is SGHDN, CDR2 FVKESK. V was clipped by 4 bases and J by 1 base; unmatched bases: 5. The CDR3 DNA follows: TGTGCCAGCAGCCTACTAGCGGGGCGCCGCACAGATACGCAGTATTTT. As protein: CASSLLAGRRTDTQYF.

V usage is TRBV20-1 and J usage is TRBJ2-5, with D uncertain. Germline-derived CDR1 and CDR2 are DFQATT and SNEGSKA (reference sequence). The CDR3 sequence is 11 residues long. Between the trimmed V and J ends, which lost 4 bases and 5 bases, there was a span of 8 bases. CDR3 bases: TGCAGTGCTACCCCTGCGGAGACCCAGTACTTC. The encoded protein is CSATPAETQYF.